This T cell receptor beta chain was identified during a study of OX40 agonist ivuxolimab in advanced cancers. Across the study: The dose-escalation cohort was around 83% male, with a mean age of 60 years, ranging about 23 to 79. Study-level results: Among the lowest levels of clonal expansion were found in partial responders at 0.1-3.0 mg/kg. The CD4+ and CD8+ T cells in the blood had expanded clonally by week 6 at 0.1 to 3.0 mg/kg. No antigen was identified for the clonally expanded peripheral T cells.

A single count supports this clone. Its specificity is unknown. The repertoire was sequenced with immunoSEQ multiplex PCR; TCRdb's copy has only in-frame clones and lacks some. Of 80,000 or so clones listed, 70% to 90% are singletons. The specimen was CD4+ or CD8+ T cells sorted from blood, collected in a trial of the OX40 agonist ivuxolimab. This clonotype was sampled from an adult with an advanced solid tumor such as melanoma, head and neck, liver or kidney cancer.

The CDR3 bases are TGTGCCAGCAGTTTATTCAGGGACAATGAAAAACTGTTTTTT. Translating it yields CASSLFRDNEKLFF. This chain links TRBV27 with TRBJ1-4; D is possibly TRBD1 (5 bases). Germline CDR1 MNHEY, CDR2 SMNVEV (reference sequence). The CDR3 is made up of 14 amino acids. V was trimmed by 1 base and J by 5 bases, leaving 8 bases between them.